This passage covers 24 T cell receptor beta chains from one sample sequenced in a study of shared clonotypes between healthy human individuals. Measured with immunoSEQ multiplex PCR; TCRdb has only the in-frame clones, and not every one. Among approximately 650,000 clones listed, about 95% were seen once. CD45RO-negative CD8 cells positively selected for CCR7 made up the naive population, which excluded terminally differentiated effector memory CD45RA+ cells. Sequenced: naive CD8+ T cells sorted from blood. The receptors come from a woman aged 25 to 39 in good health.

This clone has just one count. CDR3 nucleotide sequence: TGTGCCAGCAGTCCCGGTCAGAGAGGCAATGAGCAGTTCTTC. Translation: CASSPGQRGNEQFF. The chain joins TRBV27 to TRBJ2-1; D not resolved. The CDR3 runs to 14 residues. Germline lookup yields CDR1 MNHEY and CDR2 SMNVEV (reference sequence). Trimming took off 5 bases at V and 6 bases at J, with 14 bases between the two ends.

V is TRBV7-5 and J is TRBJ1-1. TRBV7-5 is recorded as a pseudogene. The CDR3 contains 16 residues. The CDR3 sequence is CASSPTYGPMNTEAFF. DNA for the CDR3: TGTGCCAGCAGCCCTACCTACGGACCAATGAACACTGAAGCTTTCTTT.

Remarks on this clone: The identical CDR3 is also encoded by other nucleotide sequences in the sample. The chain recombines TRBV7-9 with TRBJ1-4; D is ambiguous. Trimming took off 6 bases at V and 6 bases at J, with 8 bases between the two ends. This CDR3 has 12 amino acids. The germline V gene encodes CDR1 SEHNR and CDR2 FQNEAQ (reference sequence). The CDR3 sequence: CASSPGDEKLFF. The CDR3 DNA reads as TGTGCCAGCAGTCCCGGTGATGAAAAACTGTTTTTT. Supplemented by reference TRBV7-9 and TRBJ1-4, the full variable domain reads DTGVSQNPRHKITKRGQNVTFRCDPISEHNRLYWYRQTLGQGPEFLTYFQNEAQLEKSRLLSDRFSAERPKGSFSTLEIQRTEQGDSAMYLCASSPGDEKLFFGSGTQLSVL.

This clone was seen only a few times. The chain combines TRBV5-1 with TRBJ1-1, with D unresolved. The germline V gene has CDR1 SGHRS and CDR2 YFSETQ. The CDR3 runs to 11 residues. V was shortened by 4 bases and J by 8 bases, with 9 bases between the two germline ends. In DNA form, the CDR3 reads TGCGCCAGCAGCCCCGGGATCGAAGCTTTCTTT. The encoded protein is CASSPGIEAFF.

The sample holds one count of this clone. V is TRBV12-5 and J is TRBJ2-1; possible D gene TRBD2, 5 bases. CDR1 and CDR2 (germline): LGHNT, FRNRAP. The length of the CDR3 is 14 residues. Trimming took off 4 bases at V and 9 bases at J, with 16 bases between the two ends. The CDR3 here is CASGYGEARAEQFF. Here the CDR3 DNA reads TGTGCTAGTGGTTATGGAGAGGCGCGGGCTGAGCAGTTCTTC.

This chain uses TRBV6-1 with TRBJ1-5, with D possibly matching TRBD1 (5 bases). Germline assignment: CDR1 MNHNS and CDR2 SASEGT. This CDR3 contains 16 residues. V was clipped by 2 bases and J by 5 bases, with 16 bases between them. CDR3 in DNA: TGTGCCAGCAGTGAAACGGGGACTCCTTGGGATCAGCCCCAGCATTTT. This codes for CASSETGTPWDQPQHF.

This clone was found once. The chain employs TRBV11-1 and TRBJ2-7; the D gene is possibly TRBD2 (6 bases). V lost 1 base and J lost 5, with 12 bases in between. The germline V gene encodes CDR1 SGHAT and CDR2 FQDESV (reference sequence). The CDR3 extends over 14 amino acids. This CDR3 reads CASSLVGGVNEQYF. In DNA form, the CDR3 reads TGTGCCAGCAGCTTAGTGGGGGGAGTCAACGAGCAGTACTTC.

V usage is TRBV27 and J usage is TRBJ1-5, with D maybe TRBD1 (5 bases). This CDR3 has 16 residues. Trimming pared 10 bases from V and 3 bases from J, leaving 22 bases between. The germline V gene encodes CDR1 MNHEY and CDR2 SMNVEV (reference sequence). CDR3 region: CATSPGTLGFNQPQHF. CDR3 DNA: TGTGCCACAAGCCCGGGGACTTTGGGGTTCAATCAGCCCCAGCATTTT.

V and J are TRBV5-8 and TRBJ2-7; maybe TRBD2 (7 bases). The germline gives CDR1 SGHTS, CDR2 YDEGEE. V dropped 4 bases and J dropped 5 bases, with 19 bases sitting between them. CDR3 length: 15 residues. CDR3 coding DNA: TGTGCCAGCAGCCAAGGAGCGGGACAAATCGACGAGCAGTACTTC. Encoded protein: CASSQGAGQIDEQYF.

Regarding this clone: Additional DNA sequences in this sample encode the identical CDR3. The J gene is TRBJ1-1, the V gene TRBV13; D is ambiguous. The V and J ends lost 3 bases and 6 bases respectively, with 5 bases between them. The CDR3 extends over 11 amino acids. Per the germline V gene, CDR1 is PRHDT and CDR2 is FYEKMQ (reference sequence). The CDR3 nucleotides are TGTGCCAGCAGCTTGGTCGCTGAAGCTTTCTTT. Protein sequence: CASSLVAEAFF.

The CDR3, as DNA: TGTGCCAGCAATGCCCCGGGCTCGAGCGCGAGCACCTACAATGAGCAGTTCTTC. Amino acids: CASNAPGSSASTYNEQFF. The V gene is TRBV28, the J gene TRBJ2-1; D gene ambiguous. Trimming cost V 7 bases and J 2 bases, with 24 bases left between them. CDR3 size: 18 residues. CDR1 and CDR2 from the germline V gene are MDHEN and SYDVKM.

The CDR3 coding sequence is TGTGCCAGCAGCCAGAGGGGTGGGTATGAGCAGTTCTTC. As protein: CASSQRGGYEQFF. J is TRBJ2-1 and V is TRBV7-9, with D tentatively TRBD1 or TRBD2 (5 bases each). CDR3 length equals 13 residues. With 5 bases removed from V and 8 bases from J, the gap between germline ends came to 13 bases. Germline V gene data show CDR1 as SEHNR and CDR2 as FQNEAQ (reference sequence).

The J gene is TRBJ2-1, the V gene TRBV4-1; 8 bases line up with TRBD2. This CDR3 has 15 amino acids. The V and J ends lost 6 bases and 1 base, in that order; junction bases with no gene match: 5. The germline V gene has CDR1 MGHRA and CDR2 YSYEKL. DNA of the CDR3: TGCGCCAGCAGACAGCGGGAGTCTTCCTACAATGAGCAGTTCTTC. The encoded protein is CASRQRESSYNEQFF.

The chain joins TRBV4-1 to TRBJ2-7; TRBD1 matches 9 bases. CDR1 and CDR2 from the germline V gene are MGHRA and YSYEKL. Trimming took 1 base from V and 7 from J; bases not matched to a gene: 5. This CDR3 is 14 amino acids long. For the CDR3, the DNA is TGCGCCAGCAGCCAAGGACAGGGGGATTGGGAGCAGTACTTC. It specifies CASSQGQGDWEQYF.

CDR3 region: CASSSGTAQAFF. CDR3 sequence (DNA): TGTGCCAGCAGTTCCGGGACAGCCCAAGCTTTCTTT. The rearrangement joins TRBV5-6 to TRBJ1-1; 7 positions agree with TRBD1. V was pared by 5 bases and J by 9 bases, with 7 bases of the junction left unmatched. Germline V CDR1 and CDR2: SGHDT, YYEEEE. CDR3 length: 12 residues.

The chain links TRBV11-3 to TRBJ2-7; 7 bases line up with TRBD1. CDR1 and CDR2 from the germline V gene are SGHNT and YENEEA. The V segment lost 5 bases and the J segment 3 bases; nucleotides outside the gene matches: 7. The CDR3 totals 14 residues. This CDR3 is CASSPGTDYYEQYF. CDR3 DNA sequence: TGTGCCAGCAGCCCCGGGACAGATTACTACGAGCAGTACTTC.

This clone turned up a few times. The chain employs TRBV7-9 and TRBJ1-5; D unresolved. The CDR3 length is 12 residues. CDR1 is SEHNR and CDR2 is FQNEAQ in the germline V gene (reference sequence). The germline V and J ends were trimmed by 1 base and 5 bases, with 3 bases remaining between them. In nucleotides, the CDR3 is TGTGCCAGCAGCTTAGGGTATCAGCCCCAGCATTTT. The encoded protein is CASSLGYQPQHF.

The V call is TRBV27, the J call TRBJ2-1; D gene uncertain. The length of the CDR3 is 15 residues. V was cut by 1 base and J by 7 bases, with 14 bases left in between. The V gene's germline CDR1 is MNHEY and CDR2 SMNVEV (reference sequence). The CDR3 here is CASSLYSGHLNEQFF. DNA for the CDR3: TGTGCCAGCAGTTTATATTCAGGCCACTTAAATGAGCAGTTCTTC.

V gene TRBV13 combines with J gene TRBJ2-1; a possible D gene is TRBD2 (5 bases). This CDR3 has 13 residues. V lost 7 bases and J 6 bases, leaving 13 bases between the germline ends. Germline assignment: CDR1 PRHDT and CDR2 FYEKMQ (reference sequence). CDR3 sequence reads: CASIRGIGNEQFF. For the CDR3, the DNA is TGTGCCAGCATAAGAGGGATCGGCAATGAGCAGTTCTTC.

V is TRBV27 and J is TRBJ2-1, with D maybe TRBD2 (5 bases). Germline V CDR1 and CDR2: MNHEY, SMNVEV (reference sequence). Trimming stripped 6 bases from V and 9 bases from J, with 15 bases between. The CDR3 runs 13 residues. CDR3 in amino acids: CASRVPGSAEQFF. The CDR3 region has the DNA TGTGCCAGCAGAGTTCCGGGGTCCGCTGAGCAGTTCTTC.

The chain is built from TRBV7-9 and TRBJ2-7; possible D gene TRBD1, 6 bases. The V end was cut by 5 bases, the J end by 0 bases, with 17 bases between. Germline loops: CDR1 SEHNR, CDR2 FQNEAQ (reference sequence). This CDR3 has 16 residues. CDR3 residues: CASSPKEGGSSYEQYF. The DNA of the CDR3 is TGTGCCAGCAGCCCAAAGGAAGGGGGTAGCTCCTACGAGCAGTACTTC.

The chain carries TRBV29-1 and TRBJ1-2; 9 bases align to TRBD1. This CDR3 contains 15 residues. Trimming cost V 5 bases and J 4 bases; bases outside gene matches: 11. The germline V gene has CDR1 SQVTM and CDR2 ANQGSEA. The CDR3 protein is CSVKRWDRDGYGYTF. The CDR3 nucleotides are TGCAGCGTTAAGCGCTGGGACAGGGACGGCTATGGCTACACCTTC.

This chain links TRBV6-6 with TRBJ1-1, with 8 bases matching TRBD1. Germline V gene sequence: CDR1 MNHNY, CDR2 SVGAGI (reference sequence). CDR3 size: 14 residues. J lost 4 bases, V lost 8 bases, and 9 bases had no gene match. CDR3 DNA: TGTGCCAGCGGATCAGGGGGCTGGGGCACTGAAGCTTTCTTT. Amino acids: CASGSGGWGTEAFF.

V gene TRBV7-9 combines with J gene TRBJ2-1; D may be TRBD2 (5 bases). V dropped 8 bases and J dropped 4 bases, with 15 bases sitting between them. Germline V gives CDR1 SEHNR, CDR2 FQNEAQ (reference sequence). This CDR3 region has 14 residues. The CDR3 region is CASRDAAAYNEQFF. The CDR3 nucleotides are TGTGCCAGCCGGGATGCGGCAGCGTACAATGAGCAGTTCTTC.